This is a list of T cell receptor beta chains from one sample in a study of T cells in Graves' hyperthyroidism and ophthalmopathy. One entry per CDR3 protein results from TCRdb running MiXCR on the multiplex PCR reads. Among about 360,000 distinct CDR3 sequences, under 15% were seen once, and the ten largest hold 9% to 9.5%. Sequencing was carried out using blood. These receptors all come from a woman aged 18 to 35 with Graves' hyperthyroidism. CDR3s leave out the opening cysteine and the closing phenylalanine or tryptophan. The size entry is marked missing in some rows and otherwise reads once, few, many or a size class.

length | V | size | CDR3
12 | TRBV10-3 | many | AISEATGSYEQY
10 | TRBV11-3 | many | AGGQGRNTIY
14 | TRBV12-3/TRBV12-4 | many | ASTPGGDRDLYEQY
13 | TRBV19 | many | ASSPPGQGYYEQY
12 | TRBV6-2/TRBV6-3 | many | ASSFGDSLYEQY
12 | TRBV6-2/TRBV6-3 | many | ASRPGGVNTEAF
12 | TRBV2 | many | ASTIPPGEPNPY
13 | TRBV7-3 | few | ASSLRGRNTGELF
15 | TRBV20-1 | NA | SARDTGPTSSYNEQF
13 | TRBV9 | once | ASTALTSSSGEAF
11 | TRBV29-1 | many | SVEGPLTNEQY
14 | TRBV5-1 | many | ASSLEASSVRGELF
14 | TRBV5-1 | many | ASSRPGGPTTDTQY
21 | TRBV7-9 | NA | ASSLGILGGLAGGLPGANVLT
13 | TRBV5-1 | few | ASSPSQGGSGELF
14 | TRBV4-2 | many | ASSTQPSGARDEQF
12 | TRBV19 | NA | ASSAPGDTYGYT
11 | TRBV20-1 | many | SARGGGAYGYT
14 | TRBV5-6 | many | ASSLMIQGATGELF
12 | TRBV3-1 | many | ASSQAMYNTEAF
12 | TRBV6-1 | many | ASSEALYTGELF
10 | TRBV12-3/TRBV12-4 | few | ASSRQSTEAF
14 | TRBV5-8 | many | ASSLDGQAPSYEQY
14 | TRBV28 | many | ASSLEGWQGNEKLF
12 | TRBV20-1 | many | SATDLLTTYEQY
15 | TRBV7-3 | many | ASSLYAGTGGQETQY
15 | TRBV2 | many | ASSESSGRAANQPQH
10 | TRBV2 | NA | ASSGGVNIQY
10 | TRBV29-1 | NA | SGGTGGFGYT
13 | TRBV28 | many | ASSQTGAGHYEQY
13 | TRBV6-2/TRBV6-3 | few | ASSYGSGRGDTQY
12 | TRBV12-3/TRBV12-4 | many | ASRGGQGPDTQY
10 | TRBV5-1 | many | ASSLLQDGYT
13 | TRBV19 | NA | ASSIGRATNQPQH
14 | TRBV9 | many | ASSAGQGTKNTEAF
10 | TRBV20-1 | many | SARKGGKTQY
12 | TRBV15 | NA | ATSSQKNTGELF
14 | TRBV19 | few | ASSMVPSTISETQY
15 | TRBV10-3 | many | AISDPYNPRGTDTQY
9 | TRBV7-9 | NA | ASSLGGRTY